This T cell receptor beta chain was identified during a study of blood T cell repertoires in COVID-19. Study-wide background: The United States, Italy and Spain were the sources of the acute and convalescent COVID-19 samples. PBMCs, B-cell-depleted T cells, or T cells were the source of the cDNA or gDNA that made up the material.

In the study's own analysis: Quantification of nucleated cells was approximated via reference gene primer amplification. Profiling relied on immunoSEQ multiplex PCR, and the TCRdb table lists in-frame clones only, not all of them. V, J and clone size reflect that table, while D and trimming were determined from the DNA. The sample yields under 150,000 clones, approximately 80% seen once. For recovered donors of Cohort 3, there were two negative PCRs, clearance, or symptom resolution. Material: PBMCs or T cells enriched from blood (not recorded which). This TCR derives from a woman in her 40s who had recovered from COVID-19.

The CDR3 here is CASSTGETSGVTDTQYF. CDR3 DNA sequence: TGTGCCAGTAGTACCGGGGAGACTAGCGGGGTTACAGATACGCAGTATTTT. The chain carries TRBV19 and TRBJ2-3, with 11 bases lining up with TRBD2. With 4 bases clipped from V and 3 bases from J, the junction kept 9 bases outside the gene matches. Looked up from germline, CDR1 is LNHDA and CDR2 is SQIVND (reference sequence). The CDR3 is made up of 17 amino acids.